A single sample gave rise to the 15 T cell receptor beta chains below, sequenced in a study of cytotoxic CD8 clonotypes in ibrutinib-treated CLL. Profiled with immunoSEQ multiplex PCR; TCRdb holds only in-frame clones, not every one. The data hold roughly 250,000 clones, with 70% observed a single time. The sequences come from PBMCs, collected after 24 months of ibrutinib treatment. The receptor set was obtained from a human donor with chronic lymphocytic leukemia.

This sequence joins TRBV10-3 and TRBJ2-7, with 7 positions matching TRBD1. Germline CDR1 is ENHRY and CDR2 is SYGVKD. V dropped 10 bases and J dropped 7; count of bases not matched to a gene: 7. The CDR3 has 11 amino acids. CDR3: CATGQAEEQYF. The CDR3 DNA reads as TGTGCCACCGGACAGGCCGAAGAGCAGTACTTC.

This clone was seen a few times. This chain uses TRBV28 with TRBJ1-5; D might be TRBD1 (6 bases). This CDR3 comprises 14 residues. Germline loops: CDR1 MDHEN, CDR2 SYDVKM. V lost 3 bases, J lost 5 bases, and 11 bases lay in between. In DNA, the CDR3 is TGTGCCAGCAGTTTCGGCAGGGGATATCAGCCCCAGCATTTT. Translating gives CASSFGRGYQPQHF. Full variable domain (outside the CDR3, taken from reference TRBV28 and TRBJ1-5): DVKVTQSSRYLVKRTGEKVFLECVQDMDHENMFWYRQDPGLGLRLIYFSYDVKMKEKGDIPEGYSVSREKKERFSLILESASTNQTSMYLCASSFGRGYQPQHFGDGTRLSIL.

The chain has TRBV27 and TRBJ2-7, with 8 bases lining up with TRBD2. V dropped 8 bases and J dropped 7; count of bases not matched to a gene: 13. Germline-derived CDR1 and CDR2 are MNHEY and SMNVEV (reference sequence). The CDR3 has 14 amino acids. The CDR3 bases are TGTGCCAGCTCCACAACCCCGGGAGGGCGGGAGCAGTACTTC. It codes for CASSTTPGGREQYF.

This clone has more than one count but fewer than ten. V is TRBV10-3 and J is TRBJ2-2; D is possibly TRBD1 (6 bases). The V gene's germline CDR1 is ENHRY and CDR2 SYGVKD. This CDR3 contains 11 residues. The CDR3 loop is CVTGNTGELFF. The CDR3 nucleotides are TGTGTGACAGGGAACACCGGGGAGCTGTTTTTT.

The chain joins TRBV18 to TRBJ2-1, with TRBD2 matching over 10 bases. Looked up from germline, CDR1 is KGHSH and CDR2 is LQKENI. This CDR3 region has 18 residues. V was clipped by 1 base and J by 6 bases; unmatched bases: 12. The CDR3 DNA sequence: TGTGCCAGCTCACCACTATACGGACTAGCGGAACCGCGCAATGAGCAGTTCTTC. Translating gives CASSPLYGLAEPRNEQFF.

The V call is TRBV18, the J call TRBJ2-7; D might be TRBD1 (6 bases). V lost 0 bases and J lost 5, with 8 bases in between. The CDR3 totals 13 residues. Germline CDR1 KGHSH, CDR2 LQKENI. CDR3 DNA: TGTGCCAGCTCACCACCGTCAGGGGACGAGCAGTACTTC. Translating gives CASSPPSGDEQYF. The entire variable domain, with the rest obtained from reference TRBV18 and TRBJ2-7, is as follows: NAGVMQNPRHLVRRRGQEARLRCSPMKGHSHVYWYRQLPEEGLKFMVYLQKENIIDESGMPKERFSAEFPKEGPSILRIQQVVRGDSAAYFCASSPPSGDEQYFGPGTRLTVT.

This clone was seen only a few times. The chain links TRBV29-1 to TRBJ2-3, with 10 positions matching TRBD1. Germline V gene lookup returns CDR1 SQVTM and CDR2 ANQGSEA. With V trimmed by 6 bases and J by 4 bases, 4 bases remained unmatched. The CDR3 spans 13 residues. The CDR3 sequence is CSVGQGEPDTQYF. CDR3 nucleotides: TGCAGCGTAGGACAGGGGGAGCCAGATACGCAGTATTTT.

This chain uses TRBV10-3 with TRBJ2-1, with 8 bases fitting TRBD2. From germline, CDR1 is ENHRY and CDR2 SYGVKD. The CDR3 has 15 amino acids. Losses at the gene ends were 11 bases for V and 7 bases for J; bases not matched to a gene: 16. This CDR3 is CAAKTGIAGSNEQFF. The DNA for the CDR3 is TGTGCCGCCAAAACGGGGATAGCGGGAAGTAATGAGCAGTTCTTC.

The chain employs TRBV5-6 and TRBJ1-4, with 8 bases matching TRBD1. Germline CDR1 and CDR2: SGHDT and YYEEEE. Losses at the gene ends were 2 bases for V and 7 bases for J; bases not matched to a gene: 10. The CDR3 extends over 16 amino acids. The CDR3 DNA reads TGTGCCAGCAGCTTAGACCAACAGGGGGTCAGTGAAAAACTGTTTTTT. Translation gives CASSLDQQGVSEKLFF.

In its sample, this clone was seen a few times. This chain joins TRBV30 and TRBJ2-1; 8 bases are shared with TRBD2. V trimming: 4 bases; J trimming: 5 bases; junction bases outside the gene matches: 7. The CDR3 loop spans 14 amino acids. Germline lookup yields CDR1 GTSNPN and CDR2 SVGIG (reference sequence). This CDR3 is CAWNPGLGDNEQFF. CDR3 coding DNA: TGTGCCTGGAATCCGGGACTAGGGGACAATGAGCAGTTCTTC. The complete variable domain, with remaining parts taken from reference TRBV30 and TRBJ2-1, reads SQTIHQWPATLVQPVGSPLSLECTVEGTSNPNLYWYRQAAGRGLQLLFYSVGIGQISSEVPQNLSASRPQDRQFILSSKKLLLSDSGFYLCAWNPGLGDNEQFFGPGTRLTVL.

The V and J genes are TRBV28 and TRBJ1-2, with a weak D call TRBD1 (5 bases). CDR1 is MDHEN and CDR2 is SYDVKM in the germline V gene. The V gene lost 7 bases and the J gene lost 6 bases, with 21 bases spanning the gap. The CDR3 length is 15 residues. CDR3 loop: CASTTIKLVGDGYTF. CDR3 bases: TGTGCCAGCACCACCATCAAATTAGTAGGGGATGGCTACACCTTC.

V gene TRBV29-1 combines with J gene TRBJ2-1, with D perhaps being TRBD1 or TRBD2 (5 bases each). CDR1 and CDR2 (germline): SQVTM, ANQGSEA. V was trimmed by 5 bases and J by 7 bases, leaving 15 bases between them. There are 13 residues in the CDR3. The CDR3 sequence is CSVLGGTRNEQFF. The CDR3 DNA reads as TGCAGCGTTCTTGGGGGTACGCGGAATGAGCAGTTCTTC.

For this clone: The sample contains more than one DNA sequence encoding this CDR3. This chain links TRBV18 with TRBJ2-5; D unclear. In germline, CDR1 is KGHSH, CDR2 LQKENI. Trimming left V 3 bases short and J 5 bases short, with 4 bases between. CDR3 size: 11 residues. The CDR3 loop is CASSPQETQYF. The CDR3 DNA is TGTGCCAGCTCACCGCAGGAGACCCAGTACTTC.

This rearrangement joins TRBV28 to TRBJ2-7, with TRBD1 identical over 8 bases. J gave up 6 bases and V 5 bases, and 12 bases lay outside the gene matches. This CDR3 has 15 amino acids. The germline V gene encodes CDR1 MDHEN and CDR2 SYDVKM. The DNA for the CDR3 is TGTGCCAGCAGTCTCCCGACAGGGGTACGTCTCGAGCAGTACTTC. Amino acids: CASSLPTGVRLEQYF.

The chain joins TRBV19 to TRBJ2-2; D is ambiguous. CDR1 is LNHDA and CDR2 is SQIVND in the germline V gene (reference sequence). The CDR3 is made up of 15 amino acids. V shed 7 bases and J shed 4 bases, with 16 bases lying between them. CDR3 region: CASIGSASVTGELFF. The CDR3 DNA follows: TGTGCCAGTATAGGGTCTGCGTCCGTCACCGGGGAGCTGTTTTTT.